This record looks at one T cell receptor beta chain sequence and its context. The target of this receptor is not known. The input lacks base qualities; no much larger clone sits a single base away. The immunoSEQ Assay, a bias-controlled multiplex PCR, was used to amplify TCRbeta CDR3 regions from genomic DNA. The study's own analysis went as follows. The number of nucleated cells in each sample was estimated from the amplification of reference gene primers within the assay. To quantify the absolute abundance of each unique TCRbeta CDR3 rearrangement, sequence reads were collapsed and filtered. For each sample, productive Simpson clonality was calculated by taking the square root of Simpson's diversity index across productive rearrangements. Imported from immuneACCESS, the table was reduced by TCRdb to in-frame sequences with V and J called. These copies leave out some clones; in studies compared against another copy, an unresolved V gene accounts for under half, and the cause of the remainder is not known. V and J calls and clone size are given by that table; D and trimming were obtained from the DNA. This sample gives over 300,000 clones in total; around 90% of them show up just once. The leading ten clones occupy roughly 6.8% of the sample.

Each collaborating institution followed its own protocols to collect whole blood in K2EDTA tubes. For TCRbeta analysis, collaborators shipped samples as frozen whole blood, isolated PBMCs, or DNA extracted from either of those sample types. The data are from a study of blood T cell repertoires in COVID-19 (dated by TCRdb to 2018 to 2020). Background for the entire study: Samples from collaborators originated in the United States, Italy and Spain and spanned both the acute and convalescent phases of COVID-19. A de-identified subject ID, COVID-19 status, age in years and sex were almost always included in the sample metadata. The material from the prospective study consisted of cDNA or gDNA derived from T cells, B-cell-depleted T cells, or PBMCs. The repertoires were released in a freely available public database meant as a resource for research on the immune response to SARS-CoV-2. The dataset comprised deeply sampled blood TCRbeta repertoires from subjects exposed to, actively infected with, or recovered from COVID-19. Samples were obtained from the ongoing ImmuneRACE study (first 160 participants) and from 1,254 subjects provided by 6 global collaborators. HLA class I and class II types, where available, came from metadata supplied by the sample provider rather than from assay-based typing. General study outcomes and caveats: How much clinical and demographic metadata was included differed by source and by participant, and the metadata was provided uncurated.

V has 5 bases trimmed and J has 9 bases trimmed; junction bases matching no gene number 9. CDR1 SNHLY and CDR2 FYNNEI are derived from the germline V gene. From the cysteine through the phenylalanine, the CDR3 covers 14 amino acids. Of all the DNA, just the CDR3 is kept, 42 bases in frame from base 1. The chain uses TRBV2 and TRBJ2-7; 11 bases in the junction line up with TRBD1. The receptor comes from a man in his late teens or twenties with active or convalescent COVID-19. Material: peripheral blood. The DNA sequence is TGTGCCAGCAGTCGGGACAGGGGGACCCTAGGGCAGTACTTC. Its coded protein is CASSRDRGTLGQYF.